The clone carrying this TCR beta chain was counted at least ten times. A modified ARM-PCR protocol with three rounds of nested PCR amplified TCRbeta. TCRdb ran MiXCR on the multiplex PCR reads and lists one entry per CDR3 protein. The top ten hold roughly 18% of the sample, which has around 140,000 distinct CDR3 sequences, approximately 66% seen once. The data are from a study of tumor and adjacent non-tumor tissue in lung cancer. No cell sorting was done before RNA was extracted from the tissue. This CDR3 region has 11 residues. V was shortened by 7 bases and J by 4 bases, with 7 bases between the two germline ends. Looked up from germline, CDR1 is MNHNS and CDR2 is SASEGT.

The V call is TRBV6-1, the J call TRBJ1-2; D unclear. This TCR was sampled from a man aged 55-75 years with small cell lung cancer. Sequenced input: lung tumor tissue. CDR3 DNA sequence: TGTGCCAGCACCTGGACCTATGGCTACACCTTC. It codes for CASTWTYGYTF.